Listed below are T cell receptor beta chains from one sample, sequenced in a study of T-cell reconstitution after alpha-beta-depleted transplantation in children. From the PCR reads, TCRdb called clonotypes with MiXCR, one entry per CDR3 protein. The table lists about half a million distinct CDR3 sequences, approximately 12% of them singletons. The sample here was PBMCs from the stem cell graft donor, taken from the stem cell graft. The receptors shown here come from a human donor who donated a stem cell graft to a child with combined immunodeficiency. The CDR3 runs from the conserved cysteine through the conserved F or W. Fields, in order: V gene, J gene, D gene, clone size, CDR3 protein, CDR3 DNA. D genes are given only for firm matches. Expanded clones get a size class; other rows say once, few or many, or leave the size out.

>TRBV11-1|TRBJ1-6|TRBD1|.
CASSLGLGQGSPLHF
TGTGCCAGCAGCTTAGGTCTCGGACAGGGATCACCCCTCCACTTT
>TRBV20-1|TRBJ2-1|.|few
CSAPEAWGDEQFF
TGCAGTGCTCCCGAAGCTTGGGGGGATGAGCAGTTCTTC
>TRBV10-3|TRBJ1-1|.|few
CAISDAVNTEAFF
TGTGCCATCAGTGACGCGGTGAACACTGAAGCTTTCTTT
>TRBV12-3/TRBV12-4|TRBJ2-1|TRBD1|few
CASSWTGTAPFF
TGTGCCAGCAGTTGGACTGGGACAGCCCCGTTCTTC
>TRBV5-5|TRBJ1-2|.|few
CASSFGTQYGYTF
TGTGCCAGCAGCTTCGGGACACAGTATGGCTACACCTTC
>TRBV25-1|TRBJ2-3|TRBD2|many
CASRRAGEEDTQYF
TGTGCCAGCAGAAGAGCGGGAGAAGAAGATACGCAGTATTTT
>TRBV12-3/TRBV12-4|TRBJ1-5|TRBD1|few
CASTVDRQPQHF
TGTGCCAGCACCGTGGACAGGCAGCCCCAGCATTTT
>TRBV28|TRBJ2-7|.|.
CASSLLQGQTYEQYF
TGTGCCAGCAGTTTATTGCAGGGCCAAACCTACGAGCAGTACTTC
>TRBV7-2|TRBJ2-2|TRBD1|.
CASSRDRYTGELFF
TGTGCCAGCAGCCGGGACAGATACACCGGGGAGCTGTTTTTT
>TRBV12-3/TRBV12-4|TRBJ2-7|.|many
CASSQRINSYEQYF
TGTGCCAGCAGTCAGCGGATAAACTCCTACGAGCAGTACTTC
>TRBV10-3|TRBJ2-3|TRBD2|many
CATPLAGGFTDTQYF
TGTGCCACGCCACTAGCGGGGGGATTCACAGATACGCAGTATTTT
>TRBV4-3|TRBJ2-3|.|many
CASSQDYHPSETDTQYF
TGCGCCAGCAGCCAAGATTACCACCCCTCGGAAACAGATACGCAGTATTTT
>TRBV7-9|TRBJ2-6|TRBD2|once
CASSLERGEVTF
TGTGCCAGCAGCTTAGAGCGGGGCGAGGTGACTTTC
>TRBV28|TRBJ2-4|TRBD1|.
CASSPTGSKNIQYF
TGTGCCAGCAGTCCGACAGGGAGCAAAAACATTCAGTACTTC
>TRBV24-1|TRBJ2-2|TRBD2|.
CATSDKGLAGGRFYGELFF
TGTGCCACCAGTGATAAGGGACTAGCGGGAGGTCGTTTTTACGGGGAGCTGTTTTTT
>TRBV30|TRBJ2-2|.|.
CAWSVGRRDTGELFF
TGTGCCTGGAGTGTTGGTAGAAGGGACACCGGGGAGCTGTTTTTT
>TRBV12-3/TRBV12-4|TRBJ1-2|.|few
CASVQRSGDPKDYGYTF
TGTGCCAGCGTACAGAGGTCGGGGGACCCGAAGGACTATGGCTACACCTTC